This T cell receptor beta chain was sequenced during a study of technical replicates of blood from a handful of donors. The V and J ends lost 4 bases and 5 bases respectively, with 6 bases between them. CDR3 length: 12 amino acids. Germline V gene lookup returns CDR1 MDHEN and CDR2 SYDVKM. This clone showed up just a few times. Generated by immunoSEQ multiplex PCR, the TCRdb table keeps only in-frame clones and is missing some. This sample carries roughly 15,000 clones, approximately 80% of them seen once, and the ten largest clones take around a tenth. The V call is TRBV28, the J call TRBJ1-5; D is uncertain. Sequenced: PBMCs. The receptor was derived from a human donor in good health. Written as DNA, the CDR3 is TGTGCCAGCAGTTCCCCGGATCAGCCCCAGCATTTT. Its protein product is CASSSPDQPQHF.